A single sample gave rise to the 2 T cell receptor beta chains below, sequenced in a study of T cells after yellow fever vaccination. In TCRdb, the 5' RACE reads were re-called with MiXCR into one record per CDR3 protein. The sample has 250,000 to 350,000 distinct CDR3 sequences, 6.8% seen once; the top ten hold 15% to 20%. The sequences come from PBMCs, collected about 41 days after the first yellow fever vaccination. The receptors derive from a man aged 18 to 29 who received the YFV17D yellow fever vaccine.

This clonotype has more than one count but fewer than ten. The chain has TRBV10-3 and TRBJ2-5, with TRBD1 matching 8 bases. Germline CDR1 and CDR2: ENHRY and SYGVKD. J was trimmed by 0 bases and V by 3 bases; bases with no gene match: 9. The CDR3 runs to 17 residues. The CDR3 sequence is CAISEARQGIYQETQYF. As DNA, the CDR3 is TGTGCCATCAGTGAAGCCCGACAGGGGATTTACCAAGAGACCCAGTACTTC.

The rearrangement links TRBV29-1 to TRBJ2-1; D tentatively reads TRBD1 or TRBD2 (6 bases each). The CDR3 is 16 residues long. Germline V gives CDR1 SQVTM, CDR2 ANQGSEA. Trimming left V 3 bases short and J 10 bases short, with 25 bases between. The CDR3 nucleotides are TGCAGCGTTGACCTGGCACGGGGGCCCCAGGCGGGGGAGCAGTTCTTC. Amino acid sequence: CSVDLARGPQAGEQFF.